The present T cell receptor (beta chain) was sequenced within a study of neoadjuvant anti-PD-1 for oral cavity cancer. CDR1 is SEHNR, CDR2 FQNEAQ, per germline (reference sequence). V was shortened by 3 bases and J by 9 bases, with 8 bases between the two germline ends. This CDR3 contains 11 residues. Time point of the sample: after neoadjuvant nivolumab, at surgical resection. The assay was immunoSEQ multiplex PCR, and TCRdb's table has in-frame clones only and misses some. The table lists some 8,000 clones, 70% of them singletons, with about 2.8% in the top ten. The sequence was obtained from a person aged 35-80 years with oral cavity squamous cell carcinoma. V gene TRBV7-9 combines with J gene TRBJ1-2; D is ambiguous. Sequences were derived from PBMCs, sampled after nivolumab (anti-PD-1) treatment. In DNA, the CDR3 is TGTGCCAGCAGCTTTGGCAAGAGCTACACCTTC. Residues: CASSFGKSYTF.